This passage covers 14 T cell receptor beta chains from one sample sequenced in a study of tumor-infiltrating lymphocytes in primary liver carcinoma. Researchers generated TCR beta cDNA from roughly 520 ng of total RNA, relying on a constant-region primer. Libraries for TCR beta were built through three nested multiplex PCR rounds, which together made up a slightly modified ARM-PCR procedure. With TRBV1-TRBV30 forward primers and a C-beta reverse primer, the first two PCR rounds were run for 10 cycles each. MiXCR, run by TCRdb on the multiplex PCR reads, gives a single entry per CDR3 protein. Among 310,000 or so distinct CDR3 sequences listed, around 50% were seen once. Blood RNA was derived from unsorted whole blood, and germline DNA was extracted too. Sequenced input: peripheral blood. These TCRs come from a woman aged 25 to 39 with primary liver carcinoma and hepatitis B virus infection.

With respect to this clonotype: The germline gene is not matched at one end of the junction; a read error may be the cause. In DNA, the CDR3 is TGTGCCAGCTGTTACTCGCTAGCGGAAGGGAGGAGGAATGAGCAGTTCTTC. Amino acids: CASCYSLAEGRRNEQFF. The rearrangement joins TRBV6-2 or TRBV6-3 to TRBJ2-1; 7 bases align to TRBD2. Germline-derived CDR1 and CDR2 are MNHEY and SVGEGT. This CDR3 contains 17 residues.

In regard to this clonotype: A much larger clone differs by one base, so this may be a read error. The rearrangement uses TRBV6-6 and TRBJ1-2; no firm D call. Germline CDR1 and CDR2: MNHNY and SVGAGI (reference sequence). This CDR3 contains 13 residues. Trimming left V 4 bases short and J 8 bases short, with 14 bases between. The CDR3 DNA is TGTGCCAGCAGTTCCTCAGGATCGGCCGGCTACACCTTC. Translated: CASSSSGSAGYTF.

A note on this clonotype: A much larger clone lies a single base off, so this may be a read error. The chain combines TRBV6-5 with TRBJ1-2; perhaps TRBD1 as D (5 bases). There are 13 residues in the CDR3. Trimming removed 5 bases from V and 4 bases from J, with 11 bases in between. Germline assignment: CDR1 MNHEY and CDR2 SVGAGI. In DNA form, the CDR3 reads TGTGCCAGCAGTGAATGGCAGGGCTATGGCTACACCTTC. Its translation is CASSEWQGYGYTF.

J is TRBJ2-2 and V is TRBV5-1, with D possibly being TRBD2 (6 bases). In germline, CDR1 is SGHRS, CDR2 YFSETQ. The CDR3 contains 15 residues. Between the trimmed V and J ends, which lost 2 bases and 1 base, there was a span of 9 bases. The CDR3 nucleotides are TGCGCCAGCAGCTTCGGGACTCTGAACACCGGGGAGCTGTTTTTT. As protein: CASSFGTLNTGELFF.

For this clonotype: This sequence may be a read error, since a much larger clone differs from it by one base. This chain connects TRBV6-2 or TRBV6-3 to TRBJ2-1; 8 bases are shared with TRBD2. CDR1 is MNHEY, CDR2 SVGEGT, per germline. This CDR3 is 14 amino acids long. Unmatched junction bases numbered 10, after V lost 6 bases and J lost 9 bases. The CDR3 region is CASSPRTSRSEQFF. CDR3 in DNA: TGTGCCAGCAGCCCTCGGACTAGCAGGAGTGAGCAGTTCTTC.

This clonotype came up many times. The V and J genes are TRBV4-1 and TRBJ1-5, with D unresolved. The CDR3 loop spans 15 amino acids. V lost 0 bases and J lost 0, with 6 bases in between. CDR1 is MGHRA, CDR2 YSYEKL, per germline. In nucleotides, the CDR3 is TGCGCCAGCAGCCAAGAACGGGTTAGCAATCAGCCCCAGCATTTT. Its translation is CASSQERVSNQPQHF.

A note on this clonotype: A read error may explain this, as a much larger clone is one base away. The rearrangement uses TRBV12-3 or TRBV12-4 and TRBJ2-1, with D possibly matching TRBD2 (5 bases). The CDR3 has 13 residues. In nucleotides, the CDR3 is TGTGCCAGCAGTTTAGCGGGAGACAATGGGCAGTTCTTC. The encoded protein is CASSLAGDNGQFF.

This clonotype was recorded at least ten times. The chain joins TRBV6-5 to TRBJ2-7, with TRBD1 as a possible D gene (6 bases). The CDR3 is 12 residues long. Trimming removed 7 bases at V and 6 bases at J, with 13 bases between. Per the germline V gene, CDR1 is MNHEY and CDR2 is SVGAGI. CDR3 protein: CASISVRGEQYF. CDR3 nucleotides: TGTGCCAGCATCAGCGTCAGGGGCGAGCAGTACTTC.

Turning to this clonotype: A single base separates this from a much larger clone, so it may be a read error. CDR3 bases: TGCAGCGTTCCTTACCCGGGGCGGGAGACCCAGTACTTC. Translating it yields CSVPYPGRETQYF. The V gene is TRBV29-1, the J gene TRBJ2-5, with D perhaps being TRBD1 or TRBD2 (5 bases each). Trimming shortened V by 5 bases and J by 5 bases, and 15 bases separated the two germline ends. The CDR3 sequence is 13 residues long. The germline gives CDR1 SQVTM, CDR2 ANQGSEA.

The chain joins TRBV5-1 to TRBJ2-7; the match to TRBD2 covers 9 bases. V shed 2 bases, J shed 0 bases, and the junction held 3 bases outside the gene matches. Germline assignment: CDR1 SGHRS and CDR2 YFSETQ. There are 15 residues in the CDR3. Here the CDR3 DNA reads TGCGCCAGCAGCTTCCCTAGCGGGAACTCCTACGAGCAGTACTTC. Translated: CASSFPSGNSYEQYF.

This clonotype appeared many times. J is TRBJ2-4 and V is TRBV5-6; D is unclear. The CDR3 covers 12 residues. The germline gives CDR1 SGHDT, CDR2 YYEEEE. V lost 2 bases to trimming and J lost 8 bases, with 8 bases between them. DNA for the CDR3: TGTGCCAGCAGCTTCAATTCGGACATTCAGTACTTC. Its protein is CASSFNSDIQYF.

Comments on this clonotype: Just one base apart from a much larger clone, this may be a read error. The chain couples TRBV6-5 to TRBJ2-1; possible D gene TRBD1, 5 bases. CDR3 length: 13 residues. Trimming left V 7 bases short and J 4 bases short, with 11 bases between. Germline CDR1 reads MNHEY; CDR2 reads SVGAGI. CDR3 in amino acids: CASNSTGYNEQFF. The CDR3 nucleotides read TGTGCCAGCAACTCCACAGGTTACAATGAGCAGTTCTTC.

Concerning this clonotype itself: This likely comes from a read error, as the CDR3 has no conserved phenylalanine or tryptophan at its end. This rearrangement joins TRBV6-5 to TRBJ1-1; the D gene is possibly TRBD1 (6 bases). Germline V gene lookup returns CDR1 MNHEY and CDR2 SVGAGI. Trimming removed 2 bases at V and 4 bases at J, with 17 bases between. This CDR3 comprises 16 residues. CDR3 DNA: TGTGCCAGCAGTTACAAGATGCGGGGGCATGGCACTGAAGCTTTCTTA. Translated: CASSYKMRGHGTEAFL.

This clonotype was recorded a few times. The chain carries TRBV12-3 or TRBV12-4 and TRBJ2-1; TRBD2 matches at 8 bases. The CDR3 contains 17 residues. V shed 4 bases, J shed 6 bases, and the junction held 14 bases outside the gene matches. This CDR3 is CASSYNPSGLVFNEQFF. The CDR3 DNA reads TGTGCCAGCAGTTATAACCCCTCGGGACTAGTCTTCAATGAGCAGTTCTTC.